The clone carrying this TCR beta chain was detected once. Its antigen remains unknown. As processed by the authors: Sequence data from immunoSEQ were junction-only and lacked quality scores; consequently, filtering differed. Profiled with immunoSEQ multiplex PCR; TCRdb holds only in-frame clones, not every one. Clonal size and the V and J genes are those of that table, whereas D and trimming came from the DNA. The sample has under 2,000,000 clones, about 94% seen once; the top ten hold roughly 1%. V was shortened by 5 bases and J by 10 bases, with 21 bases between the two germline ends. The CDR3 has 15 amino acids. Germline V gene data show CDR1 as SEHNR and CDR2 as FQNEAQ (reference sequence). This sample stems from a study of shared clonotypes between healthy human individuals. Study findings and constraints: The sharing of roughly 5% of naive CD4 clonotypes was seen across a handful of donors. The four-donor shared clonotypes exceeded non-shared clonotypes in generation probability, with non-shared ones scoring lower. Inspection by rarefaction showed sorted-subset sequencing to be incomplete despite large depth.

It was CD45RO-negative cells, positively selected for CCR7, that made up naive CD8 cells, with terminally differentiated effector memory CD45RA+ cells excluded. This clonotype was obtained from a man between 18 and 29 years old in good health. This chain uses TRBV7-9 with TRBJ2-1; D may be TRBD2 (6 bases). Sequencing was done on a sample of naive CD8+ T cells sorted from blood. In DNA, the CDR3 is TGTGCCAGCAGCCCTCCGGGACTTTCGTCAGTAGAGCAGTTCTTC. It specifies CASSPPGLSSVEQFF.